Below, 12 T cell receptor beta chains from the same sample are listed, as sequenced in a study of OX40 agonist ivuxolimab in advanced cancers. Sequenced by immunoSEQ multiplex PCR; TCRdb stores in-frame clones only, minus some. The profile covers 40,000 to 45,000 clones, with more than 80% appearing a single time and roughly 2.5% taken by the ten largest. Here the sequenced sample was CD4+ or CD8+ T cells sorted from blood, taken in a trial of the OX40 agonist ivuxolimab. These receptors all stem from an adult with an advanced solid tumor such as melanoma, head and neck, liver or kidney cancer.

The V and J genes are TRBV29-1 and TRBJ1-2; perhaps TRBD1 as D (6 bases). V was trimmed by 4 bases and J by 3 bases, leaving 9 bases between them. This CDR3 contains 12 residues. Per germline, CDR1 SQVTM and CDR2 ANQGSEA. CDR3 protein: CSVGAGDYGYTF. The CDR3 coding sequence is TGCAGCGTTGGTGCAGGGGACTATGGCTACACCTTC.

The rearrangement links TRBV5-4 to TRBJ2-5; 9 bases are shared with TRBD2. Germline CDR1 reads SGHNT; CDR2 reads YYREEE (reference sequence). The V segment lost 2 bases and the J segment 11 bases; nucleotides outside the gene matches: 13. The length of the CDR3 is 15 residues. The CDR3: CASSFRGRAGGEQYF. The CDR3 DNA is TGTGCCAGCAGCTTCCGCGGGAGGGCCGGTGGGGAGCAGTACTTC.

In its sample, this clone was seen a few times. V usage is TRBV6-5 and J usage is TRBJ1-5, with D uncertain. With 0 bases removed from V and 2 bases from J, the gap between germline ends came to 11 bases. From germline, CDR1 is MNHEY and CDR2 SVGAGI. This CDR3 contains 16 residues. The CDR3: CASSYSGDPRNQPQHF. DNA of the CDR3: TGTGCCAGCAGTTACTCCGGGGATCCTCGCAATCAGCCCCAGCATTTT.

In this sample, this clone turned up a few times. The chain carries TRBV2 and TRBJ1-6; D is unresolved. Germline V gene data show CDR1 as SNHLY and CDR2 as FYNNEI. The V and J ends lost 6 bases and 5 bases respectively, with 8 bases between them. This CDR3 is built from 13 residues. Written as DNA, the CDR3 is TGTGCCAGCAGGTATCAGGATAATTCACCCCTCCACTTT. This encodes CASRYQDNSPLHF.

V usage is TRBV18 and J usage is TRBJ2-7; 9 nucleotides line up with TRBD1. V trimming: 2 bases; J trimming: 4 bases; junction bases outside the gene matches: 3. Germline CDR1 KGHSH, CDR2 LQKENI. This CDR3 spans 14 amino acids. The CDR3 is CASSPVGQGYEQYV. CDR3 nucleotide sequence: TGTGCCAGCTCACCAGTGGGACAGGGATACGAGCAGTACGTC.

Details on this clone: The junction departs from germline at one end; a sequencing error may be responsible. The chain has TRBV5-4 and TRBJ2-3; no definite D call. Per the germline V gene, CDR1 is SGHNT and CDR2 is YYREEE (reference sequence). This CDR3 contains 11 residues. The CDR3 sequence is CASSLRDAQYF. The DNA for the CDR3 is TGTGCCAGCAGCTTGCGAGATGCGCAGTATTTT. Supplemented by reference TRBV5-4 and TRBJ2-3, the full variable domain reads ETGVTQSPTHLIKTRGQQVTLRCSSQSGHNTVSWYQQALGQGPQFIFQYYREEENGRGNFPPRFSGLQFPNYSSELNVNALELDDSALYLCASSLRDAQYFGPGTRLTVL.

This chain links TRBV4-3 with TRBJ2-7; perhaps TRBD2 as D (5 bases). Germline CDR1 reads LGHNA; CDR2 reads YSLEER. V lost 0 bases and J 3 bases, leaving 6 bases between the germline ends. The length of the CDR3 is 13 residues. For the CDR3, the DNA is TGCGCCAGCAGCCAAGATCGGGGCTACGAGCAGTACTTC. Its protein product is CASSQDRGYEQYF.

The gene calls are TRBV7-9 and TRBJ2-7; D is possibly TRBD1 (6 bases). The CDR3 extends over 15 amino acids. The germline V gene encodes CDR1 SEHNR and CDR2 FQNEAQ (reference sequence). V shed 5 bases and J shed 1 base, with 15 bases lying between them. In DNA, the CDR3 is TGTGCCAGCAGCAACAACAGGGATTTTTCCTACGAGCAGTACTTC. It codes for CASSNNRDFSYEQYF.

This clone was counted a few times. The genes are TRBV9 and TRBJ2-6, with a possible D match to TRBD1 (6 bases). V lost 3 bases to trimming and J lost 0 bases, with 16 bases between them. Germline CDR1 SGDLS, CDR2 YYNGEE. The CDR3 has 18 amino acids. CDR3 sequence reads: CASSGLGTLPSGANVLTF. The CDR3 DNA sequence: TGTGCCAGCAGCGGGCTCGGGACACTACCCTCTGGGGCCAACGTCCTGACTTTC.

The J gene is TRBJ1-1, the V gene TRBV30; D remains ambiguous. Per the germline V gene, CDR1 is GTSNPN and CDR2 is SVGIG (reference sequence). V lost 2 bases, J lost 6 bases, and 7 bases lay in between. The CDR3 spans 11 residues. CDR3: CAWSRESEAFF. CDR3 nucleotides: TGTGCCTGGAGTCGAGAATCTGAAGCTTTCTTT.

The count of this clone is one. The rearrangement links TRBV7-2 to TRBJ1-1; 8 nucleotides match TRBD1. J lost 7 bases, V lost 4 bases, and 8 bases had no gene match. The CDR3 has 14 residues. CDR1 and CDR2 (germline): SGHTA, FQGNSA. The CDR3 loop reads CASSSQTGVIEAFF. In DNA form, the CDR3 reads TGTGCCAGCAGCTCCCAGACAGGGGTGATTGAAGCTTTCTTT.

The genes are TRBV6-5 and TRBJ2-7; no reliable D call. CDR1 and CDR2 (germline): MNHEY, SVGAGI. CDR3 length: 15 residues. Trimming pared 7 bases from V and 9 bases from J, leaving 25 bases between. The chain's CDR3 is CASNSSILVPRRQYV. CDR3 nucleotide sequence: TGTGCCAGCAACTCCAGCATCTTGGTCCCAAGACGGCAGTACGTC.